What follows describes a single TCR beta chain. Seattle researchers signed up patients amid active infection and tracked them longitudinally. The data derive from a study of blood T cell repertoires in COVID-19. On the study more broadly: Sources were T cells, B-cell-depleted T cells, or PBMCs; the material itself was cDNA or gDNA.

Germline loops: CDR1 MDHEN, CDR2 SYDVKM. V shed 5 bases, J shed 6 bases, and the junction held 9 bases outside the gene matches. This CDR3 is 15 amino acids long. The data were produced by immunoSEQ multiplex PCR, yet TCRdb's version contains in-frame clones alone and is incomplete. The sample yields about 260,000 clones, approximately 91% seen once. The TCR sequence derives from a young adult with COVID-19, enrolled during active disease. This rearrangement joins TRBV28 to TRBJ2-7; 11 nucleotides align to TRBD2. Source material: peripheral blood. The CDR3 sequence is CASSPLAGGTLEQYF. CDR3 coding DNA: TGTGCCAGCAGTCCCTTAGCGGGAGGGACCCTCGAGCAGTACTTC. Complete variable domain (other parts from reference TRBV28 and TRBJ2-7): DVKVTQSSRYLVKRTGEKVFLECVQDMDHENMFWYRQDPGLGLRLIYFSYDVKMKEKGDIPEGYSVSREKKERFSLILESASTNQTSMYLCASSPLAGGTLEQYFGPGTRLTVT.